The entry below describes one TCR beta chain. This CDR3 has 15 amino acids. Germline lookup yields CDR1 PRHDT and CDR2 FYEKMQ (reference sequence). Trimming took 9 bases from V and 4 from J; bases not matched to a gene: 14. The data were taken from a study of shared clonotypes between healthy human individuals. The test was conducted at deep level. Generated by immunoSEQ multiplex PCR, the TCRdb table keeps only in-frame clones and is missing some. Of 600,000 to 750,000 clones in the sample, just under 75% were seen once. The sequencing input was memory CD4+ T cells sorted from blood. Subset given: CD45RA-negative fraction. This TCR was sampled from a woman aged 25 to 39 in good health. V gene TRBV13 combines with J gene TRBJ2-7; 8 nucleotides line up with TRBD1. The CDR3, as DNA: TGTGCCAGTAGTCCGGGACAGGCATTGGAATACGAGCAGTACTTC. Translating gives CASSPGQALEYEQYF.